Below, one TCR beta chain is given with its context. The data originate from a study of blood T cells in healthy people across ages. It was with a sample-barcoded 5' primer and a J-beta primer mix that a second PCR of roughly 7 to 12 cycles was run. MiXCR, applied by TCRdb to the 5' RACE reads, yields one record per CDR3 protein. Of fewer than 2 million distinct CDR3 sequences detected, approximately 39% appear once; the ten largest clones hold 23%. This CDR3 has 18 residues. V lost 1 base and J lost 6; bases outside the gene matches: 13. Per germline, CDR1 SGHVS and CDR2 FQNEAQ. Every donor gave roughly 9.2 milliliters of peripheral blood.

Sequencing used blood. The chain couples TRBV7-8 to TRBJ1-5, with 9 positions matching TRBD1. This TCR came from a human donor in good health. The CDR3 sequence is CASSLVSVGQGFTQPQHF. In nucleotides, the CDR3 is TGTGCCAGCAGCTTAGTTAGCGTGGGACAGGGATTCACTCAGCCCCAGCATTTT.